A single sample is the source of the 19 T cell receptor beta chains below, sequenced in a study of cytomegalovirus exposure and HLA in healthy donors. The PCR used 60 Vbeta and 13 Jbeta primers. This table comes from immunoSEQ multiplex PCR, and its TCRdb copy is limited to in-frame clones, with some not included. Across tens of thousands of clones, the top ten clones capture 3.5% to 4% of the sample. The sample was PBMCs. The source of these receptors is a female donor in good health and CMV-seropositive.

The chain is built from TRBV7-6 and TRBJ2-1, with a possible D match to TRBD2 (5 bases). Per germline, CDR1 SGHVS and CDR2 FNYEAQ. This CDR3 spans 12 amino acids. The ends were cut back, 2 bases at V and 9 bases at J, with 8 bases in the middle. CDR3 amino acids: CASSLSSGEQFF. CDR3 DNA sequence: TGTGCCAGCAGCTTATCGAGCGGTGAGCAGTTCTTC.

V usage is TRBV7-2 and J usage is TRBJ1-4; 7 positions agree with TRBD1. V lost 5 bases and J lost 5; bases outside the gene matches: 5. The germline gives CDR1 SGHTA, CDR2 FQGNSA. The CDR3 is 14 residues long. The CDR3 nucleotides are TGTGCCAGCAGCGCAGGGGGGCCGAATGAAAAACTGTTTTTT. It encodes CASSAGGPNEKLFF.

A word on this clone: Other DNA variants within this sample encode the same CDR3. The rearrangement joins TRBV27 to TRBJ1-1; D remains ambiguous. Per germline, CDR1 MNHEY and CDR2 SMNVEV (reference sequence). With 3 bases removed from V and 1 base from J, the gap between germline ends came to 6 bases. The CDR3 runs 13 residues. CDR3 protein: CASSLGRNTEAFF. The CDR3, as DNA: TGTGCCAGCAGTTTGGGCAGGAACACTGAAGCTTTCTTT.

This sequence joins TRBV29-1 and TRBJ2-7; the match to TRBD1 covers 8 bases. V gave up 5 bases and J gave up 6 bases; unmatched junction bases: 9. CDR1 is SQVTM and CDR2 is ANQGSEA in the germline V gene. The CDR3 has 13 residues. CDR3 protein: CSVLTGGHGEQYF. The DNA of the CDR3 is TGCAGCGTTCTCACAGGGGGTCACGGCGAGCAGTACTTC.

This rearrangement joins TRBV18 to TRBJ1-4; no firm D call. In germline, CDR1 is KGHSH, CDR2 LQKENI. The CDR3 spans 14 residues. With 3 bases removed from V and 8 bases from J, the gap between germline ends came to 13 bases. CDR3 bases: TGTGCCAGCTCACCCCAGAGGAGCGACGAAAAACTGTTTTTT. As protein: CASSPQRSDEKLFF.

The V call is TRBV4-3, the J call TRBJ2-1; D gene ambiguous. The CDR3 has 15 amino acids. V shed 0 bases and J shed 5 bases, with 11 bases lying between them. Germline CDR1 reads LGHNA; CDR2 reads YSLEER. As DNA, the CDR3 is TGCGCCAGCAGCCAAGACCCACTCGAGGACAATGAGCAGTTCTTC. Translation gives CASSQDPLEDNEQFF.

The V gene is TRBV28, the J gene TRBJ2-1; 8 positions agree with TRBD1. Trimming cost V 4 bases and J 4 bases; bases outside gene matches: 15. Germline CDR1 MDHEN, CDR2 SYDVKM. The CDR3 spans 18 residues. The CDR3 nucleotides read TGTGCCAGCAGTTCACTACGAGACAGGGGAATGGGGTACAATGAGCAGTTCTTC. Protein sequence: CASSSLRDRGMGYNEQFF. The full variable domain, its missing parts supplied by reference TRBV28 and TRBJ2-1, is DVKVTQSSRYLVKRTGEKVFLECVQDMDHENMFWYRQDPGLGLRLIYFSYDVKMKEKGDIPEGYSVSREKKERFSLILESASTNQTSMYLCASSSLRDRGMGYNEQFFGPGTRLTVL.

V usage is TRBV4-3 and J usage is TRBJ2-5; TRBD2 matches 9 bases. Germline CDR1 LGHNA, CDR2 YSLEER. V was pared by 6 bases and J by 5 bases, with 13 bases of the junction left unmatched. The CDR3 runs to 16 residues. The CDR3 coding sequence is TGCGCCAGCAGTCAAACCATAGCGGGGGTGGGCGAGACCCAGTACTTC. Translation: CASSQTIAGVGETQYF.

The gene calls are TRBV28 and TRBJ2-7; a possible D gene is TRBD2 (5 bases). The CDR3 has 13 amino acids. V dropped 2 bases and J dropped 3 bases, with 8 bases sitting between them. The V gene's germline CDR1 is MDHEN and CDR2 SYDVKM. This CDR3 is CASSLPGNYEQYF. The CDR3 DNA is TGTGCCAGCAGTTTACCGGGGAACTACGAGCAGTACTTC.

CDR3 nucleotides: TGTGCCAGCAGCTTAGGCACAGGGCGTCGCAATCAGCCCCAGCATTTT. As protein: CASSLGTGRRNQPQHF. This rearrangement joins TRBV7-2 to TRBJ1-5, with D possibly matching TRBD1 (6 bases). The germline V gene encodes CDR1 SGHTA and CDR2 FQGNSA. The CDR3 spans 16 residues. The V end was cut by 1 base, the J end by 2 bases, with 12 bases between.

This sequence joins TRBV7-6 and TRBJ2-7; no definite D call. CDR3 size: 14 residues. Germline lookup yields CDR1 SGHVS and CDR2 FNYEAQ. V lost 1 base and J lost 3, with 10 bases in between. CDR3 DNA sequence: TGTGCCAGCAGCTTAGGGGTACAGAGCTACGAGCAGTACTTC. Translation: CASSLGVQSYEQYF.

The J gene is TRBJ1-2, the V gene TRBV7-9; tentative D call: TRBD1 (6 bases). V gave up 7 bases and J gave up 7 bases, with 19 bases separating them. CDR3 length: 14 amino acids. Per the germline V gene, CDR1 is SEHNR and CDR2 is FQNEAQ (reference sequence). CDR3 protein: CASIPQGGGLGYTF. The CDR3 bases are TGTGCCAGCATCCCGCAGGGAGGGGGACTTGGCTACACCTTC.

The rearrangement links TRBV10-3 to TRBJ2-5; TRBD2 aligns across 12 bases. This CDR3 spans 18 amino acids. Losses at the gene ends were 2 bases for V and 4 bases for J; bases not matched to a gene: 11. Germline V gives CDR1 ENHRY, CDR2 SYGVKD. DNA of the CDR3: TGTGCCATCAGTGAGGAAGTACCGGGACTAGCGGGCCCAGAGACCCAGTACTTC. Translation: CAISEEVPGLAGPETQYF.

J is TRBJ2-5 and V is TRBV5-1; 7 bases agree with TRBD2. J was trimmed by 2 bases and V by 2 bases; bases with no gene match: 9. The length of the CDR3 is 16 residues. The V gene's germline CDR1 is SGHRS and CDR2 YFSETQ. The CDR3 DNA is TGCGCCAGCAGCTTTGGAAGACTAGCTAGTCAAGAGACCCAGTACTTC. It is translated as CASSFGRLASQETQYF.

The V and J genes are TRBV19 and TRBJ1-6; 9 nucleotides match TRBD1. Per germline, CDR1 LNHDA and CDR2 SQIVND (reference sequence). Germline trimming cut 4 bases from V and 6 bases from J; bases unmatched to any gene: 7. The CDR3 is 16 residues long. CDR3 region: CASSNTQGAVNSPLHF. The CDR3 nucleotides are TGTGCCAGTAGTAATACACAGGGGGCGGTTAATTCACCCCTCCACTTT.

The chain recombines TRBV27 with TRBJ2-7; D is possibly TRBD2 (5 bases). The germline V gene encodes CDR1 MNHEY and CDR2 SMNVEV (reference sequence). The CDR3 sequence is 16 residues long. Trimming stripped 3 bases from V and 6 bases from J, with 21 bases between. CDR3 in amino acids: CASSFRSGRVHAEQYF. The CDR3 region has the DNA TGTGCCAGCAGTTTTCGATCGGGGAGAGTGCATGCCGAGCAGTACTTC.

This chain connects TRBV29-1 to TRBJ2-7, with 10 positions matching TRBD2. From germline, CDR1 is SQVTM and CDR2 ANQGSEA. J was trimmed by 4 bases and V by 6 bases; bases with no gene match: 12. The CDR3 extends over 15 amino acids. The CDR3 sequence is CSVTGASGGAYEQYF. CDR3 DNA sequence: TGCAGCGTAACGGGAGCGAGCGGGGGGGCTTACGAGCAGTACTTC.

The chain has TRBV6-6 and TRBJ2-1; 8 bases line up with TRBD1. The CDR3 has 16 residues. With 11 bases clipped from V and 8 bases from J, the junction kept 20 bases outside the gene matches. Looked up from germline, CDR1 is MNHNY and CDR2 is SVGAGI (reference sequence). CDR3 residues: CAATLHRTGSSDEQFF. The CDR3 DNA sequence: TGTGCCGCCACCCTTCACCGGACAGGGTCCAGCGATGAGCAGTTCTTC.

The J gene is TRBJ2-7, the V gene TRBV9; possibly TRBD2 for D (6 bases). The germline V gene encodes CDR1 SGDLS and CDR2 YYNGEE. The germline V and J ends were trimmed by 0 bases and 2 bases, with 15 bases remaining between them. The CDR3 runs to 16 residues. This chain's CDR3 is CASSVGDGRRAYEQYF. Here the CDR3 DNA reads TGTGCCAGCAGCGTAGGAGACGGCAGGAGGGCCTACGAGCAGTACTTC.